These T cell receptor beta chains were read from a single sample in a study of control samples from healthy donors and cancer patients. The data were produced by immunoSEQ multiplex PCR, yet TCRdb's version contains in-frame clones alone and is incomplete. Found here are 100,000 to 150,000 clones, around 87% of them singletons; the top ten hold around 9%. The specimen was blood. Receptor source: a man aged 40-49 years in good health. Each CDR3 is given with its conserved first and last residue. The order of the fields is V gene, D gene, J gene, clone size, CDR3 protein, CDR3 DNA. A D gene is named only where the DNA matches it firmly. Rows may omit the clone size; those that give it use once, few, many or a size class.

TRBV9	.	TRBJ2-1	.	CASSGRSGSNEQFF	TGTGCCAGCAGTGGCAGGAGTGGCTCTAATGAGCAGTTCTTC
TRBV25-1	TRBD1	TRBJ1-6	.	CASSEGVQGSRNSPLHF	TGTGCCAGCAGTGAAGGGGTACAGGGGTCGAGAAATTCACCCCTCCACTTT
TRBV7-8	TRBD2	TRBJ2-7	once	CASSGWGGRSYEQYF	TGTGCCAGCAGTGGATGGGGGGGGAGATCCTACGAGCAGTACTTC
TRBV6-5	TRBD1	TRBJ2-5	.	CASSFRQGWRETQYF	TGTGCCAGCAGTTTCAGACAGGGCTGGAGGGAGACCCAGTACTTC
TRBV24-1	TRBD2	TRBJ2-3	.	CATSDSLAVSTDTQYF	TGTGCCACCAGTGACTCACTAGCGGTAAGCACAGATACGCAGTATTTT
TRBV3-1/TRBV3-2	TRBD1	TRBJ2-1	.	CASSRGQGDYNEQFF	TGTGCCAGCAGCCGCGGACAGGGGGACTACAATGAGCAGTTCTTC
TRBV7-9	.	TRBJ1-4	.	CASRRTSTNEKLFF	TGTGCCAGCCGCCGGACGTCAACTAATGAAAAACTGTTTTTT
TRBV9	.	TRBJ2-2	.	CASSVDRVNTGELFF	TGTGCCAGCAGCGTAGACCGCGTAAACACCGGGGAGCTGTTTTTT
TRBV13	TRBD1	TRBJ2-2	.	CASSPSTGSPRPLTGELFF	TGTGCCAGCAGCCCATCGACAGGGTCCCCCCGGCCCCTCACCGGGGAGCTGTTTTTT
TRBV14	TRBD1	TRBJ1-4	.	CASSQVGSGGVEKLFF	TGTGCCAGCAGCCAAGTCGGGTCAGGGGGCGTTGAAAAACTGTTTTTT
TRBV3-1/TRBV3-2	.	TRBJ1-2	.	CASSQALDYTF	TGTGCCAGCAGCCAAGCTTTAGACTACACCTTC
TRBV5-1	.	TRBJ1-5	.	CASSLTGIENQPQHF	TGCGCCAGCAGCTTGACAGGGATAGAGAATCAGCCCCAGCATTTT
TRBV25-1	.	TRBJ2-3	.	CASKLEGGTDTQYF	TGTGCCAGCAAATTAGAGGGGGGTACAGATACGCAGTATTTT
TRBV29-1	.	TRBJ1-2	few	CSVKGGNYGYTF	TGCAGCGTTAAAGGCGGGAACTATGGCTACACCTTC
TRBV6-1	TRBD1	TRBJ2-7	.	CASSEDRTGLYEQYF	TGTGCCAGCAGTGAAGACAGGACAGGGCTCTACGAGCAGTACTTC
TRBV12-5	.	TRBJ2-2	few	CASGNRPGAITGELFF	TGTGCTAGTGGCAACAGGCCGGGGGCGATAACCGGGGAGCTGTTTTTT
TRBV6-2/TRBV6-3	.	TRBJ1-2	.	CASSYSGAPYGYTF	TGTGCCAGCAGTTACTCGGGGGCACCCTATGGCTACACCTTC
TRBV19	.	TRBJ1-5	.	CASSIGGEPQHF	TGTGCCAGTAGTATAGGGGGAGAGCCCCAGCATTTT
TRBV27	.	TRBJ1-3	once	CASSDGPGSYTIYF	TGTGCCAGCAGTGACGGTCCCGGGTCGTACACCATATATTTT
TRBV10-3	.	TRBJ1-2	.	CAISPRVGYGYTF	TGTGCCATCAGCCCACGGGTTGGCTATGGCTACACCTTC
TRBV7-9	.	TRBJ2-7	.	CASSLTGYEQYF	TGTGCCAGCAGCTTGACGGGTTACGAGCAGTACTTC
TRBV6-5	.	TRBJ2-7	few	CASSSGHTYEQYF	TGTGCCAGCAGCTCCGGACATACCTACGAGCAGTACTTC
TRBV9	TRBD2	TRBJ2-3	.	CASSRSGTSGADTQYF	TGTGCCAGCAGCAGATCCGGGACTAGCGGGGCAGATACGCAGTATTTT
TRBV6-6	TRBD1	TRBJ1-3	.	CASRGTEQNTIYF	TGTGCCAGCAGAGGGACAGAACAGAACACCATATATTTT
TRBV10-3	.	TRBJ2-3	.	CAISRDTDTQYF	TGTGCCATCAGTCGTGATACAGATACGCAGTATTTT
TRBV4-1	.	TRBJ2-3	.	CASSQDGTWGDTQYF	TGCGCCAGCAGCCAAGATGGAACTTGGGGAGATACGCAGTATTTT
TRBV4-1	.	TRBJ1-6	.	CASSQGSQGYSPLHF	TGCGCCAGCAGCCAAGGATCTCAGGGTTATTCACCCCTCCACTTT
TRBV6-1	.	TRBJ2-2	.	CASSEGTLNTGELFF	TGTGCCAGCAGTGAAGGGACACTGAACACCGGGGAGCTGTTTTTT
TRBV30	.	TRBJ1-5	.	CAWSGGYDQPQHF	TGTGCCTGGAGTGGTGGGTATGATCAGCCCCAGCATTTT
TRBV11-2	.	TRBJ1-1	few	CASTIPKGGTEAFF	TGTGCCAGCACCATCCCCAAGGGGGGCACTGAAGCTTTCTTT
TRBV12-3/TRBV12-4	TRBD1	TRBJ2-7	.	CASSSDRAYEQYF	TGTGCCAGCAGTTCGGACAGGGCCTACGAGCAGTACTTC
TRBV11-3	.	TRBJ1-1	.	CASSTYMNTEAFF	TGTGCCAGCAGCACTTACATGAACACTGAAGCTTTCTTT
TRBV6-2/TRBV6-3	TRBD2	TRBJ2-5	.	CASSYRPGTSGGAGETQYF	TGTGCCAGCAGTTACCGTCCCGGGACTAGCGGGGGGGCCGGAGAGACCCAGTACTTC
TRBV5-5	.	TRBJ2-3	once	CASSLATTDTQYF	TGTGCCAGCAGCTTGGCAACCACAGATACGCAGTATTTT
TRBV12-5	.	TRBJ1-3	.	CASGLAGGNTIYF	TGTGCTAGTGGTTTGGCGGGGGGAAACACCATATATTTT
TRBV7-9	.	TRBJ2-4	.	CASSFPGDRAKNIQYF	TGTGCCAGCAGCTTCCCGGGGGACCGAGCCAAAAACATTCAGTACTTC
TRBV7-6	.	TRBJ2-5	.	CASSSRVKETQYF	TGTGCCAGCAGCTCGCGGGTAAAAGAGACCCAGTACTTC
TRBV6-6	.	TRBJ1-4	.	CASRSGMTNEKLFF	TGTGCCAGCAGGTCAGGGATGACTAATGAAAAACTGTTTTTT
TRBV11-3	.	TRBJ2-7	.	CASSGRLGTFSYEQYF	TGTGCCAGCAGCGGCCGCCTGGGGACCTTTTCCTACGAGCAGTACTTC
TRBV2	.	TRBJ1-2	few	CASRIGIVGGYTF	TGTGCCAGCAGGATAGGAATAGTAGGTGGCTACACCTTC
TRBV7-9	TRBD1	TRBJ2-7	once	CASSPRGTGPYEQYF	TGTGCCAGCAGCCCTAGGGGGACAGGACCCTACGAGCAGTACTTC
TRBV11-3	.	TRBJ1-1	.	CASSSQVRGTEAFF	TGTGCCAGCAGCTCACAGGTGCGGGGCACTGAAGCTTTCTTT
TRBV2	.	TRBJ2-7	.	CASRRQVSYEQYF	TGTGCCAGCAGGAGACAGGTCTCCTACGAGCAGTACTTC